This paragraph covers one T cell receptor beta chain sequence. Its cognate antigen has yet to be identified. No much larger clone is present one base from it, and per-base qualities are unavailable. The CDR3 holds 15 amino acids from the cysteine to the phenylalanine. The entry retains the CDR3 DNA only, 45 bases that are in frame from base 1. This entry belongs to a study of T cell changes during pregnancy in multiple sclerosis (dated by TCRdb to between 2018 and 2021). Study-wide context: The study examined how the T cell repertoire changed over the course of pregnancy in women with multiple sclerosis.

Library generation was performed with the immunoSEQ multiplex PCR assay. In TCRdb, the immuneACCESS table is reduced to in-frame sequences with V and J assigned. These tables do not hold every clone; where another copy was compared, an unresolved V gene accounts for under half, and the others remain unexplained. The sample table records over 50,000 clones; approximately 92% of these occur just once. The top ten clonotypes cover less than 0.3% of the sample. The sequencing here drew on CD4+ T cells from peripheral blood mononuclear cells, taken in the third trimester of pregnancy. The chain couples TRBV21-1 to TRBJ2-7; the table's D call, TRBD1, has no DNA check behind it. TRBV21-1 is a pseudogene segment. This TCR was recovered from a female donor with multiple sclerosis, enrolled in a pregnancy study. Here the CDR3 is given as CASSKGAGETYEQYF. The DNA sequence reads TGTGCCAGCAGCAAAGGGGCAGGGGAGACCTACGAGCAGTACTTC.